This TCR beta chain was identified in a study of blood T cell repertoires in COVID-19. Participant age was roughly 18 to 89 years, and participants resided in fewer than 25 US areas. Participant-reported clinical history was the basis for cohort assignment. A PCR-confirmed or clinician-diagnosed COVID-19 case had contacted exposed participants within 2 weeks of entry. Original methodology: Reference gene primer amplification gave nucleated cell count estimates. TCRdb's table, derived via immunoSEQ multiplex PCR, lists solely in-frame clones and lacks some. V and J calls and clone size are given by that table; D and trimming were obtained from the DNA. Of about 200,000 clones listed, 86% are singletons. This clonotype was sampled from a woman aged 25-40 years who had been exposed to COVID-19. Material: PBMCs or T cells enriched from blood (not recorded which).

As DNA, the CDR3 is TGTGCCAGCAGCAGAGCGGACAGGGATCGCGGCTACACCTTC. Protein product: CASSRADRDRGYTF. This chain connects TRBV7-9 to TRBJ1-2; 8 bases map to TRBD1. The CDR3 totals 14 residues. Germline V CDR1 and CDR2: SEHNR, FQNEAQ (reference sequence). Losses at the gene ends were 5 bases for V and 8 bases for J; bases not matched to a gene: 10. Together with reference TRBV7-9 and TRBJ1-2, the CDR3 gives the full variable domain: DTGVSQNPRHKITKRGQNVTFRCDPISEHNRLYWYRQTLGQGPEFLTYFQNEAQLEKSRLLSDRFSAERPKGSFSTLEIQRTEQGDSAMYLCASSRADRDRGYTFGSGTRLTVV.